This TCR beta chain was found in a study of cytomegalovirus exposure and HLA in healthy donors (dated by TCRdb to 2016 to 2017). Regarding the complete study: An earlier analysis of approximately 640 of the donors reported more than 250 Gb of sequence data and around 120 million unique TCR beta sequences from 150 million to 200 million T cells. Using immunosequencing, the study profiled T cell repertoires from 666 subjects and related those repertoires to cytomegalovirus serostatus. Alongside the repertoire data, information on donor age, sex, ethnicity and CMV serostatus was compiled. Genome-wide SNP genotypes for about 55% of the roughly 670 donors were used in a later genetic analysis, which treated that subset as a discovery cohort. An early release that covered about 600 HLA-typed donors contained approximately 300 gigabases of sequencing data and about 93 million unique TCR sequences. All discovery cohort repertoires had been generated using a single sequencing platform. Of the 398 genotyped donors, 65% to 90% fell in the genetic ancestry cluster associated with self-reported Caucasian donors. Rather than drawing on any new phenotypic data, the later analysis identified candidate immune exposures from TCR beta sequences and the way those sequences occurred across donors. In addition to the first cohort of 650 to 800 subjects, a separate validation cohort of 120 different subjects was used. Class I and class II HLA loci were covered by the typing at four-digit resolution. The study aimed to test whether cataloging public T cell receptors could reveal signatures of past pathogen exposure. An earlier analysis of nearly 600 of the donors applied high-throughput TCR beta sequencing to assess whether each TCR beta V gene segment acted as functional or pseudogenic. To predict cytomegalovirus infection status, the study combined high-throughput TCR immunosequencing, statistical association of individual TCRs with disease status, and machine learning. In a later analysis, previously published TCR beta repertoires from fewer than 750 donors were re-analyzed and high-resolution HLA genotyping was added so that TCR occurrence patterns could be studied. Because of strong linkage in the cohort, roughly five DR-DQ haplotypes were treated as single units for association and clustering. Across 398 genotyped donors of the cohort, an average of about 240,000 unique TCR beta nucleotide sequences per donor were sequenced, and 15% to 20% of those sequences were non-productive. The number of typed donors differed by locus: 629-630 for A, B, C, DRB1 and DQB1; 500 to 550 for DQA1; approximately 600 for DPA1; and 400 to 480 for DPB1. Study-level results and caveats: Because some donors lacked HLA typing at each locus, the association tests relied only on the typed subset. In this cohort, only TCR beta chains were sequenced, and detectable features were limited by the absence of alpha or paired-chain data. Roughly uniform sequencing depth across donors was assumed in presence/absence analyses, although this assumption may not hold. In a later analysis, TCR association rates were found to vary across HLA loci, with the most associated TCRs seen for DRB1 alleles and the fewest for HLA-C alleles. When HLA alleles, especially DR and DQ, strongly co-occurred, TCR associations were difficult to assign to individual alleles. Some IMGT-functional V segments, including TRBV6-2 and TRBV6-3, could not be distinguished by the 87-base-pair reads and were therefore excluded. A later analysis reported that several top co-occurrence clusters appeared linked to parvovirus B19, influenza, CMV and Epstein-Barr virus. The study listed approximately 150 TCR beta chains as associated with cytomegalovirus. Because counts were too low, 15 to 20 rarely observed V segments, including chromosome 9 orphons, were left out of the earlier analysis of roughly 600 of the donors. A cluster of highly shared sequence variants was judged likely to represent a technical artifact of the sequencing pipeline. In a later analysis, most CMV-associated TCR beta chains were found to appear HLA-restricted, with HLA associations seemingly driven largely by CMV exposure. While some public TCRs were present in many individuals, most TCR sequences turned up only very rarely across donors. V-gene and J-gene trimming of TCR beta chains was associated with a missense DCLRE1C variant in a later genetic analysis, and the association was replicated in an independent cohort. Broadly in line with IMGT annotations, most TCR beta V segments showed up in productive rearrangements about 87% or about 30% of the time in an earlier analysis of around 550 of the donors. Immune exposure information for the cohort was limited to CMV serostatus. It was suggested by the authors that the approach could potentially be generalized to other disease states and immunological phenotypes. In a later analysis, about 16,000 TCR beta sequences were associated with specific HLA alleles at a false discovery rate of 0.05. Correlated functional status among segregating V segments might reflect linkage disequilibrium, but an unknown experimental factor could not be ruled out. In a later genetic analysis, fewer N-insertions in productive TCRs were reported among donors in an Asian-associated ancestry cluster than the roughly 700-donor mean. A further reported finding was that TCR beta sequences accurately predicted the HLA-A and HLA-B alleles for most subjects in the first cohort. A later analysis found that HLA-associated TCR beta chains were more clonally expanded and had lower generation probabilities than equally common non-associated chains. Three of the identified cytomegalovirus-associated TCR beta chains were confirmed in vitro to be specific for cytomegalovirus antigens. In both the original and validation cohorts, the classifier was reported to diagnose cytomegalovirus status with high specificity and sensitivity.

A remark on this clone: This receptor's antigen is unknown. No base quality information exists; no much larger clone differs at one position.

Germline trimming: 2 bases from V, 0 bases from J; junction bases outside gene matches: 3. The CDR3 covers 16 residues, taking in both the cysteine and the phenylalanine. Only the CDR3 part of the read is kept: 48 bases, read in frame from the first base. CDR1 SGHTA and CDR2 FQGNSA were looked up in the germline V gene. The cohort comprised hundreds of healthy bone marrow donors. At the time of sampling, every cohort member was nominally healthy, though immune exposures that went unrecorded were likely present. The donor was CMV seronegative and was included in the group of a few hundred seronegative cohort members. Every donor gave a peripheral blood sample, and the peripheral blood mononuclear cells from that sample were used for TCR beta sequencing. Genomic DNA extraction from the blood cell samples was performed with the Qiagen DNeasy Blood Extraction Kit. Receptor libraries were prepared by the immunoSEQ multiplex PCR assay. For the multiplex PCR, a mixture combining 60 forward primers for TCR Vbeta segments and 13 reverse primers for TCR Jbeta segments was used. Amplification of the CDR3 region of rearranged TCR beta genes was performed with a multiplex PCR assay on genomic DNA. The amplified TCR beta libraries were sequenced on the Illumina HiSeq System as 87-base-pair reads. On the authors' methods: Across the 500 to 700 repertoires, a later analysis counted roughly 84 million unique TCR beta chains, some 11 million of which were shared by at least two donors. Raw reads were error-corrected and collapsed into unique sequences with a nearest-neighbor algorithm that merged closely related sequences to remove PCR and sequencing errors. To assign V, D and J gene segments, CDR3 sequences were aligned to IMGT reference sequences. Each retained sequence needed at least a six-nucleotide match to both a V gene segment and a J gene segment. Rearrangements were called productive when the CDR3 lacked stop codons and stayed in frame with V and J; all others were non-productive. Following IMGT convention, CDR3 was defined as the stretch from the second conserved V-encoded cysteine to the conserved J-encoded phenylalanine. The earlier analysis of about 610 of the donors excluded any sequence lacking an unambiguous match to a single V gene segment. In an earlier analysis of about 590 of the donors, a V segment was called functional when productive rearrangements were above 56.7%, and segregating when the standard deviation between donors exceeded 5%. A statistical classification framework was developed to diagnose cytomegalovirus status using the catalog of TCR beta chain sequences. A later analysis assigned V and J genes by comparing TCR nucleotide sequences with IMGT/GENE-DB human TR gene sequences. The TCRdist pipeline was used in a later analysis to assign CDR3 sequences and most-parsimonious VDJ recombination scenarios. In a later analysis, each TCR beta chain was defined by its CDR3 amino acid sequence together with its V-gene family, and reads without a unique V-gene family were excluded. As a way to deal with suspected cross-contamination and a sequencing artifact, a later analysis dropped roughly 620 nucleotide sequences that were highly shared and had low generation probability. In a later analysis, a clonal expansion index was calculated for each public chain from normalized within-repertoire ranks of inferred template counts. Generation probabilities in a later analysis came from a VDJ recombination model fitted to out-of-frame rearrangements, and those results were checked against IGoR. In a later analysis, TCR-TCR, TCR-HLA and TCR-CMV co-occurrence was scored with hypergeometric tests, and a repertoire-size bias correction was applied to TCR pairs. A later analysis estimated false discovery rates by permuting HLA or CMV assignments 20 times. A later analysis grouped co-occurring TCRs with DBSCAN, adding TCRdist sequence similarity when clustering within HLA-allele-positive subsets. Co-occurrence clustering excluded repertoires with fewer than 30,000 or more than 120,000 public chains, plus five with anomalous nucleotide sharing. The table was pulled from immuneACCESS by TCRdb, which kept in-frame rearrangements only. Such tables lose some clones; where checked, under half of the loss comes from unresolved V genes, and the rest has no known cause. Clone size and the V and J calls come from that table; the DNA yielded D and trimming. The sample table shows 110,000 to 150,000 clones, and around 10% are seen once. Together, the top ten hold roughly 1.9% of the sample.

The sample taken for sequencing was PBMCs. The clonotype was recovered from a male donor in good health and CMV-seronegative. In this chain, TRBV7-2 is recombined with TRBJ2-3; a stretch of 9 junction bases matches TRBD2. The CDR3 has the sequence CASSLPSGVSTDTQYF. In nucleotide form, the sequence is TGTGCCAGCAGCTTACCTAGCGGGGTTAGCACAGATACGCAGTATTTT.